The 9 T cell receptor beta chains in this list originate from one sample, sequenced in a study of shared clonotypes between healthy human individuals. Clones were sequenced by immunoSEQ multiplex PCR, and TCRdb holds only the in-frame ones, with some missing. Of some 2.1 million clones listed, just under 95% are singletons. The naive CD8 fraction comprised CD45RO-negative cells positively selected for CCR7 and excluded terminally differentiated effector memory CD45RA+ cells. Sequencing input: naive CD8+ T cells from PBMCs. These receptors all stem from a man aged 18-30 years in good health. Some clones in this sample may be carry-over from other donors' samples.

The chain is built from TRBV19 and TRBJ2-1; 12 nucleotides line up with TRBD2. The CDR3 contains 17 residues. From germline, CDR1 is LNHDA and CDR2 SQIVND (reference sequence). The trim removed 6 bases at V and 5 bases at J, leaving 11 bases unmatched. The DNA for the CDR3 is TGTGCCAGTAGCCCTCCCCTCCTAGCGGGAGGGCACAATGAGCAGTTCTTC. It translates to CASSPPLLAGGHNEQFF. Variable domain in full (rest from reference TRBV19 and TRBJ2-1): DGGITQSPKYLFRKEGQNVTLSCEQNLNHDAMYWYRQDPGQGLRLIYYSQIVNDFQKGDIAEGYSVSREKKESFPLTVTSAQKNPTAFYLCASSPPLLAGGHNEQFFGPGTRLTVL.

This rearrangement joins TRBV27 to TRBJ2-7; unclear D gene. The CDR3 is made up of 18 amino acids. Between the trimmed V and J ends, which lost 2 bases and 0 bases, there was a span of 20 bases. Germline CDR1 and CDR2: MNHEY and SMNVEV (reference sequence). The CDR3 bases are TGTGCCAGCAGTTTAGGTGGCCCAGGACCTCTGATCTCCTACGAGCAGTACTTC. It codes for CASSLGGPGPLISYEQYF.

The genes are TRBV27 and TRBJ1-1, with no clear D. V lost 4 bases, J lost 4 bases, and 13 bases lay in between. The CDR3 spans 14 residues. CDR1 and CDR2 (germline): MNHEY, SMNVEV (reference sequence). The CDR3 reads CASSWSPLSTEAFF. CDR3 nucleotides: TGTGCCAGCAGTTGGAGCCCTTTGAGCACTGAAGCTTTCTTT.

The J gene is TRBJ2-1, the V gene TRBV7-3; D uncertain. Trimming removed 5 bases from V and 6 bases from J, with 17 bases in between. Looked up from germline, CDR1 is SGHTA and CDR2 is FQGTGA. The CDR3 contains 15 residues. The CDR3 region has the DNA TGTGCCAGCAGCCCACGGTTGTCCCCTCCCAATGAGCAGTTCTTC. It specifies CASSPRLSPPNEQFF.

V gene TRBV9 combines with J gene TRBJ2-1, with D tentatively TRBD1 (5 bases). Germline V gene lookup returns CDR1 SGDLS and CDR2 YYNGEE. V was clipped by 3 bases and J by 12 bases, with 13 bases between them. This CDR3 contains 12 residues. The CDR3 region is CASSAQGHGQFF. In nucleotides, the CDR3 is TGTGCCAGCAGCGCTCAGGGCCATGGGCAGTTCTTC.

The gene calls are TRBV20-1 and TRBJ2-4; no clear D. This CDR3 has 11 amino acids. The V and J ends lost 3 bases and 9 bases respectively, with 9 bases between them. Germline CDR1 and CDR2: DFQATT and SNEGSKA (reference sequence). CDR3 protein: CSARAAGIQYF. In DNA form, the CDR3 reads TGCAGTGCTAGGGCGGCCGGCATTCAGTACTTC.

V usage is TRBV14 and J usage is TRBJ1-1; maybe TRBD1 (6 bases). V lost 4 bases to trimming and J lost 0 bases, with 15 bases between them. Germline assignment: CDR1 SGHDN and CDR2 FVKESK. The CDR3 is 16 residues long. This CDR3 reads CASSRTGGRLNTEAFF. For the CDR3, the DNA is TGTGCCAGCAGCCGAACGGGGGGGCGGCTGAACACTGAAGCTTTCTTT.

This chain joins TRBV4-1 and TRBJ2-4; no firm D call. V lost 2 bases and J 0 bases, leaving 8 bases between the germline ends. Germline V gives CDR1 MGHRA, CDR2 YSYEKL. The CDR3 length is 15 residues. CDR3 coding DNA: TGCGCCAGCAGCCAAAGAGTACTAGCCAAAAACATTCAGTACTTC. As protein: CASSQRVLAKNIQYF.

The chain uses TRBV14 and TRBJ1-1; tentative D call: TRBD1 (5 bases). CDR3 length equals 16 residues. Looked up from germline, CDR1 is SGHDN and CDR2 is FVKESK. Trimming took off 1 base at V and 1 base at J, with 13 bases between the two ends. CDR3 in DNA: TGTGCCAGCAGCCAAGGTCCCGGGACTGGGAACACTGAAGCTTTCTTT. Its translation: CASSQGPGTGNTEAFF.